This T cell receptor beta chain was recovered during a study of cytomegalovirus exposure and HLA in healthy donors. On the study more broadly: A data release that came early held roughly 85 million unique TCRs from HLA-typed donors.

The primer mix had 60 Vbeta and 13 Jbeta primers. Only in-frame clones appear in the TCRdb table, and some are missing; sequencing was by immunoSEQ multiplex PCR. The data show under 200,000 clones, roughly four fifths seen once. The CDR3 length is 15 residues. V was clipped by 0 bases and J by 3 bases, with 9 bases between them. Germline V gene sequence: CDR1 SGDLS, CDR2 YYNGEE. The origin of this receptor is a woman in her twenties or thirties in good health and CMV-seropositive. The chain has TRBV9 and TRBJ1-4, with TRBD1 as a possible D gene (5 bases). The specimen sequenced was PBMCs. CDR3 sequence: CASSVAGGANEKLFF. The CDR3 DNA follows: TGTGCCAGCAGCGTAGCCGGGGGGGCTAATGAAAAACTGTTTTTT.